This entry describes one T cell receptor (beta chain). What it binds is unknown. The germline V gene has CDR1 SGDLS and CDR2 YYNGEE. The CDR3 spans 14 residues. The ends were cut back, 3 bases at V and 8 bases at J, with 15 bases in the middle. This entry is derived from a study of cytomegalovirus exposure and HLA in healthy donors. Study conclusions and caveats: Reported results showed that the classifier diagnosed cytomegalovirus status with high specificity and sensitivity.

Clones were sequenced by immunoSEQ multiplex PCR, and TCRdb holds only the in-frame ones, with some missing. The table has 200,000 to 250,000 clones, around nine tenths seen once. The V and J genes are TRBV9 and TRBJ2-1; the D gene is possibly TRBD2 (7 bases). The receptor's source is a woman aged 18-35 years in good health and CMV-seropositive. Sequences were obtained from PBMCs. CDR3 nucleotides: TGTGCCAGCAGCGCGTCGGGGGGCCGCGATGAGCAGTTCTTC. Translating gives CASSASGGRDEQFF.